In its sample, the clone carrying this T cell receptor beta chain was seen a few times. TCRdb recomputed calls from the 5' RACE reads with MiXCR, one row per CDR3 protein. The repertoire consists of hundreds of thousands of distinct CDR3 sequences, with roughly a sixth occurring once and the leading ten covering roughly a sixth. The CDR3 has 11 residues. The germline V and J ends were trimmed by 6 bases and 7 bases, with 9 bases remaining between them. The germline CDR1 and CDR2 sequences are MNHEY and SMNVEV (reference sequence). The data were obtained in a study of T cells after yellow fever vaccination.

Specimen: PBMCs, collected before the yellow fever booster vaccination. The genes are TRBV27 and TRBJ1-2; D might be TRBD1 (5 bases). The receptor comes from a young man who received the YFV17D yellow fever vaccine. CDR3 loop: CASRGLLGYTF. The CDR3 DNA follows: TGTGCCAGCAGGGGACTTCTTGGCTACACCTTC.